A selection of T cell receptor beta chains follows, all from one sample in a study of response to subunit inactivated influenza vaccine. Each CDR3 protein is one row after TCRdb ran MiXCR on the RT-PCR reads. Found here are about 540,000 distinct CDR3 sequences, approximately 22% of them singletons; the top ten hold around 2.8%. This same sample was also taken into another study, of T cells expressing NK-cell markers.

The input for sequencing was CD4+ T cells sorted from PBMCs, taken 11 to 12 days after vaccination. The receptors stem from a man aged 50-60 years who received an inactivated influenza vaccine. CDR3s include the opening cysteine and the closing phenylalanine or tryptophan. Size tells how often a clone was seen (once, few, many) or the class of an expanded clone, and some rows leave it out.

CDR3: CASSGFRDSSEAFF
size: -
V: TRBV6-1
J: TRBJ1-1

CDR3: CASRGTGTSYNEQFF
size: few
V: TRBV12-3/TRBV12-4
J: TRBJ2-1

CDR3: CASSYGSRRPYEQYF
size: -
V: TRBV6-2/TRBV6-3
J: TRBJ2-7

CDR3: CASHIGQKKFQETQYF
size: few
V: TRBV7-3
J: TRBJ2-5

CDR3: CASSGGASGGSKTQYF
size: -
V: TRBV7-2
J: TRBJ2-5

CDR3: CASSYLAFVGIGDTQYF
size: -
V: TRBV6-5
J: TRBJ2-3

CDR3: CSARAGTLGETQYF
size: -
V: TRBV20-1
J: TRBJ2-5

CDR3: CSARNPSGYNEQFF
size: few
V: TRBV20-1
J: TRBJ2-1

CDR3: CASSADGGSGNTIYF
size: -
V: TRBV7-9
J: TRBJ1-3

CDR3: CASSSTVDSNQPQHF
size: -
V: TRBV18
J: TRBJ1-5

CDR3: CASSHLDSYEQYF
size: -
V: TRBV4-3
J: TRBJ2-7

CDR3: CSVEGGSSYGYTF
size: -
V: TRBV29-1
J: TRBJ1-2

CDR3: CASSEVRGQPQHF
size: few
V: TRBV6-1
J: TRBJ1-5

CDR3: CASSLTEAGVPTQYF
size: -
V: TRBV5-1
J: TRBJ2-3

CDR3: CASSDSYEQYF
size: many
V: TRBV6-2/TRBV6-3
J: TRBJ2-7

CDR3: CASSPDRFPPLHF
size: few
V: TRBV11-2
J: TRBJ1-6

CDR3: CASGGGRRGYEQYF
size: once
V: TRBV5-8
J: TRBJ2-7

CDR3: CSVEDLTHEQFF
size: -
V: TRBV29-1
J: TRBJ2-1

CDR3: CASSLDLGGELFF
size: -
V: TRBV11-3
J: TRBJ2-2

CDR3: CASSRRGQVSYEQYF
size: -
V: TRBV7-8
J: TRBJ2-7

CDR3: CASSLAMSTPRETQYF
size: few
V: TRBV5-1
J: TRBJ2-5

CDR3: CASSFLGYTEAFF
size: few
V: TRBV12-3/TRBV12-4
J: TRBJ1-1

CDR3: CSVEKQPYEHYF
size: -
V: TRBV29-1
J: TRBJ2-7

CDR3: CASSRMRDRGSPLHF
size: -
V: TRBV6-1
J: TRBJ1-6

CDR3: CASSRQLNNQPQHF
size: -
V: TRBV28
J: TRBJ1-5

CDR3: CSAQSGDIQYF
size: -
V: TRBV20-1
J: TRBJ2-4

CDR3: CASSSSGTTYYEQYF
size: few
V: TRBV7-9
J: TRBJ2-7

CDR3: CASTTRSGRTGELFF
size: -
V: TRBV28
J: TRBJ2-2

CDR3: CASRVVRVYNSPLHF
size: few
V: TRBV6-1
J: TRBJ1-6

CDR3: CASSPIRSSYNEQFF
size: -
V: TRBV12-3/TRBV12-4
J: TRBJ2-1

CDR3: CASSLRWTAGGGTDTQYF
size: many
V: TRBV11-2
J: TRBJ2-3

CDR3: CASPLGPVENAEQYF
size: -
V: TRBV4-2
J: TRBJ2-7

CDR3: CASSLVQGALTGELFF
size: -
V: TRBV5-5
J: TRBJ2-2

CDR3: CATSDWGGGDYNEQFF
size: few
V: TRBV24-1
J: TRBJ2-1

CDR3: CASSPSPTREQFF
size: -
V: TRBV18
J: TRBJ2-1

CDR3: CASSPDTNQPQHF
size: -
V: TRBV4-3
J: TRBJ1-5

CDR3: CASSLPFGGQLRTKNIQYF
size: few
V: TRBV28
J: TRBJ2-4

CDR3: CASSSVGQGSPYEQYF
size: few
V: TRBV28
J: TRBJ2-7

CDR3: CATSPRQGYNEQFF
size: few
V: TRBV24-1
J: TRBJ2-1

CDR3: CASSIGLAGEDTQYF
size: -
V: TRBV19
J: TRBJ2-3

CDR3: CASRNPRDGSYEQYF
size: few
V: TRBV2
J: TRBJ2-7

CDR3: CASSLAGEVYEQYF
size: -
V: TRBV28
J: TRBJ2-7

CDR3: CASSARRSAGDTQYF
size: few
V: TRBV5-4
J: TRBJ2-3

CDR3: CASSYSSPGGPGNEQFF
size: few
V: TRBV6-2/TRBV6-3
J: TRBJ2-1

CDR3: CASSRTRTGETQYF
size: few
V: TRBV14
J: TRBJ2-5

CDR3: CASSLALWANTGELFF
size: -
V: TRBV7-2
J: TRBJ2-2

CDR3: CAIRQGTSYEQYF
size: -
V: TRBV10-3
J: TRBJ2-7

CDR3: CATQGFPYNEQFF
size: few
V: TRBV24-1
J: TRBJ2-1

CDR3: CSVDAGTGGNEQYF
size: -
V: TRBV29-1
J: TRBJ2-7

CDR3: CASSLETGGLYEQYF
size: -
V: TRBV12-3/TRBV12-4
J: TRBJ2-7

CDR3: CSARMRAGALYEQYF
size: -
V: TRBV20-1
J: TRBJ2-7

CDR3: CASSQDGRYYNEQFF
size: -
V: TRBV4-3
J: TRBJ2-1

CDR3: CASTQSGTETEAFF
size: many
V: TRBV12-3/TRBV12-4
J: TRBJ1-1